The 18 T cell receptor beta chains below were found in one sample sequenced in a study of molecular identifiers for immune sequencing clone quantification. One entry per CDR3 protein, called by TCRdb with MiXCR from the PCR reads. Among some 590,000 distinct CDR3 sequences listed, about 25% were seen once. The sample was naive CD8+ T cells from blood, with Jurkat cell RNA spiked in. The subset here: FACS-sorted CD8+CD4-CCR7+CD45RA+ naive T cells. Receptor source: a human donor in good health. Some libraries in this study had Jurkat cell RNA spiked in.

This clonotype was counted at least ten times. The chain carries TRBV7-6 and TRBJ2-7, with 7 bases lining up with TRBD1. CDR3 length: 16 residues. Losses at the gene ends were 1 base for V and 0 bases for J; bases not matched to a gene: 6. Germline CDR1 is SGHVS and CDR2 is FNYEAQ. CDR3 loop: CASSLGGTASSYEQYF. The CDR3 DNA reads as TGTGCCAGCAGCTTAGGTGGGACAGCGAGCTCCTACGAGCAGTACTTC.

Worth noting for this clonotype: Since a much larger clone is just one base distant, this may be a read error. This chain links TRBV7-2 with TRBJ1-2, with 7 bases that match TRBD1. J lost 4 bases, V lost 4 bases, and 15 bases had no gene match. Looked up from germline, CDR1 is SGHTA and CDR2 is FQGNSA. The CDR3 has 17 amino acids. CDR3 in DNA: TGTGCCAGCAGCTCGACGCTGAGGACAGGCGGCTCCTATGGCTACACCTTC. Translated: CASSSTLRTGGSYGYTF.

This sequence joins TRBV6-5 and TRBJ1-1, with a tentative D call TRBD1 (5 bases). The germline V gene encodes CDR1 MNHEY and CDR2 SVGAGI. The CDR3 totals 13 residues. Trimming removed 4 bases at V and 8 bases at J, with 14 bases between. The CDR3 here is CASSSYPGWEAFF. For the CDR3, the DNA is TGTGCCAGCAGTTCCTACCCAGGGTGGGAAGCTTTCTTT.

The J gene is TRBJ2-2, the V gene TRBV7-9, with 14 bases identical to TRBD2. J gave up 4 bases and V 6 bases, and 16 bases lay outside the gene matches. The germline V gene encodes CDR1 SEHNR and CDR2 FQNEAQ (reference sequence). The CDR3 runs to 20 residues. This CDR3 is CASRGVGGTSGSWSTGELFF. CDR3 nucleotide sequence: TGTGCCAGCAGAGGCGTCGGAGGGACTAGCGGGAGTTGGAGCACCGGGGAGCTGTTTTTT.

This clonotype has just a few counts. The rearrangement joins TRBV6-6 to TRBJ2-1; D gene uncertain. This CDR3 region has 13 residues. Germline V gene sequence: CDR1 MNHNY, CDR2 SVGAGI (reference sequence). With 11 bases removed from V and 2 bases from J, the gap between germline ends came to 13 bases. CDR3 region: CAAASVAYNEQFF. The CDR3 DNA reads TGTGCCGCAGCGTCAGTCGCCTACAATGAGCAGTTCTTC.

This clonotype was observed at least ten times. The chain employs TRBV4-3 and TRBJ2-1, with 7 positions matching TRBD1. Germline CDR1 LGHNA, CDR2 YSLEER. V was pared by 4 bases and J by 3 bases, with 3 bases of the junction left unmatched. The CDR3 spans 14 residues. DNA of the CDR3: TGCGCCAGCAGCCGCCGACAGGGCTACAATGAGCAGTTCTTC. Translated: CASSRRQGYNEQFF.

This clonotype was seen ten or more times. The chain employs TRBV29-1 and TRBJ2-7; D is possibly TRBD1 (5 bases). The CDR3 covers 12 residues. CDR1 is SQVTM and CDR2 is ANQGSEA in the germline V gene. Deletions cut 3 bases from V and 1 base from J, with 7 bases between. In DNA form, the CDR3 reads TGCAGCGTTGAGGCAGGGTCCTACGAGCAGTACTTC. Its protein product is CSVEAGSYEQYF.

A few counts support this clonotype. The chain is built from TRBV3-1 and TRBJ2-1; TRBD2 matches 15 bases. With 0 bases clipped from V and 3 bases from J, the junction kept 6 bases outside the gene matches. This CDR3 is 19 amino acids long. Germline loops: CDR1 LGHDT, CDR2 YNNKEL (reference sequence). The CDR3 DNA reads as TGTGCCAGCAGCCAAGAGGGGACTAGCGGGGGGTGTTGCTACAATGAGCAGTTCTTC. This codes for CASSQEGTSGGCCYNEQFF.

Remarks on this clonotype: With a much larger clone just one base away, this may be a read error. The gene calls are TRBV20-1 and TRBJ2-2, with D possibly being TRBD2 (5 bases). Germline CDR1 reads DFQATT; CDR2 reads SNEGSKA (reference sequence). The CDR3 consists of 12 residues. In nucleotides, the CDR3 is TGCAGTGCTAACGAATTCACCGGGGAGCTGTATTTT. This gives the protein CSANEFTGELYF.

Regarding this clonotype: A far larger clone is one nucleotide away, so this likely arose from a read error. The CDR3 sequence is CASSLGQTNTAAFF. CDR3 bases: TGTGCCAGCAGTTTAGGACAAACGAACACTGCAGCTTTCTTT. The V gene is TRBV28, the J gene TRBJ1-1; TRBD1 might be the D (5 bases). The CDR3 runs to 14 residues. The germline V gene has CDR1 MDHEN and CDR2 SYDVKM.

On this clonotype: This CDR3 is missing its conserved last phenylalanine or tryptophan, likely due to a read error. The chain carries TRBV19 and TRBJ2-1; TRBD1 agrees at 11 bases. The CDR3 has 14 amino acids. Germline CDR1 reads LNHDA; CDR2 reads SQIVND (reference sequence). The trim removed 3 bases at V and 5 bases at J, leaving 0 bases unmatched. The CDR3 loop reads CASSMGQGDNEQFL. CDR3 coding DNA: TGTGCCAGTAGTATGGGACAGGGGGACAATGAGCAGTTCCTC.

The chain links TRBV4-3 to TRBJ2-1; 7 bases fit TRBD2. The CDR3 covers 16 residues. Trimming took 0 bases from V and 7 from J; bases not matched to a gene: 9. Germline values: CDR1 LGHNA, CDR2 YSLEER. The CDR3 protein is CASSQDFGLVGNEQFF. The CDR3 DNA follows: TGCGCCAGCAGCCAAGATTTCGGACTAGTGGGTAATGAGCAGTTCTTC.

Comment on this clonotype: The junction does not match germline at one end; this may be a read error. The gene calls are TRBV28 and TRBJ2-7; unclear D gene. CDR3 size: 13 residues. Germline CDR1 and CDR2: MDHEN and SYDVKM. Here the CDR3 reads CASSFSLYYEQCF. The CDR3 region has the DNA TGTGCCAGCAGTTTCTCCCTCTACTACGAGCAGTGCTTC.

This chain joins TRBV11-2 and TRBJ2-1, with D tentatively TRBD1 (6 bases). The CDR3 contains 15 residues. Trimming stripped 1 base from V and 8 bases from J, with 15 bases between. The germline CDR1 and CDR2 sequences are SGHAT and FQNNGV. CDR3 amino acids: CASSLGVRTADEQFF. Written as DNA, the CDR3 is TGTGCCAGCAGCTTAGGGGTTCGGACAGCGGATGAGCAGTTCTTC.

This clonotype occurred many times. J is TRBJ2-7 and V is TRBV5-4; possibly TRBD1 for D (5 bases). CDR1 and CDR2 from the germline V gene are SGHNT and YYREEE (reference sequence). CDR3 length: 13 residues. The V gene lost 7 bases and the J gene lost 3 bases, with 14 bases spanning the gap. The CDR3 DNA reads as TGTGCCAGCGGACATAAAGGTGTCTACGAGCAGTACTTC. Its translation is CASGHKGVYEQYF.

This chain links TRBV25-1 with TRBJ2-1, with a possible D match to TRBD2 (6 bases). Trimming left V 2 bases short and J 9 bases short, with 11 bases between. Germline CDR1 reads MGHDK; CDR2 reads SYGVNS. The CDR3 runs to 13 residues. CDR3 sequence reads: CASSEAGGVEQFF. The CDR3, as DNA: TGTGCCAGCAGTGAAGCAGGCGGGGTTGAGCAGTTCTTC. Variable domain in full (rest from reference TRBV25-1 and TRBJ2-1): EADIYQTPRYLVIGTGKKITLECSQTMGHDKMYWYQQDPGMELHLIHYSYGVNSTEKGDLSSESTVSRIRTEHFPLTLESARPSHTSQYLCASSEAGGVEQFFGPGTRLTVL.

V and J are TRBV9 and TRBJ2-2; the match to TRBD1 covers 8 bases. The CDR3 is made up of 19 amino acids. With 3 bases clipped from V and 1 base from J, the junction kept 14 bases outside the gene matches. Looked up from germline, CDR1 is SGDLS and CDR2 is YYNGEE. The CDR3 reads CASSAGRTGHLKNTGELFF. In DNA, the CDR3 is TGTGCCAGCAGCGCGGGCCGGACAGGGCACCTCAAGAACACCGGGGAGCTGTTTTTT.

This clonotype has more than one count but fewer than ten. The V gene is TRBV6-1, the J gene TRBJ2-7, with a possible D match to TRBD1 (5 bases). Germline CDR1 reads MNHNS; CDR2 reads SASEGT. Trimming left V 0 bases short and J 6 bases short, with 15 bases between. The CDR3 spans 15 residues. The CDR3 loop is CASSEAKVGAVEQYF. The DNA of the CDR3 is TGTGCCAGCAGTGAAGCCAAGGTTGGGGCTGTCGAGCAGTACTTC.